One and the same sample provided the 31 T cell receptor beta chains below, sequenced in a study of cytomegalovirus exposure and HLA in healthy donors. Vbeta (60) and Jbeta (13) primers were used in the PCR. The repertoire was sequenced with immunoSEQ multiplex PCR; TCRdb's copy has only in-frame clones and lacks some. The repertoire has approximately 120,000 clones, around 77% of them found once; the top ten carry around 13%. Sample: PBMCs. The receptors were gathered from a middle-aged woman in good health and CMV-seropositive.

V is TRBV6-1 and J is TRBJ2-1; TRBD1 matches at 10 bases. Germline-derived CDR1 and CDR2 are MNHNS and SASEGT. There are 17 residues in the CDR3. Unmatched junction bases numbered 11, after V lost 2 bases and J lost 7 bases. DNA for the CDR3: TGTGCCAGCAGTGAATTAGGTTGGGGACAGGGGTGGAATGAGCAGTTCTTC. Encoded protein: CASSELGWGQGWNEQFF.

The V gene is TRBV27, the J gene TRBJ1-1, with 9 bases that match TRBD1. J lost 6 bases, V lost 4 bases, and 9 bases had no gene match. Germline V gene lookup returns CDR1 MNHEY and CDR2 SMNVEV (reference sequence). The CDR3 consists of 15 residues. CDR3 bases: TGTGCCAGCAGTTCCGGGACAGGGCGAAGGGCTGAAGCTTTCTTT. Its translation: CASSSGTGRRAEAFF.

This chain joins TRBV27 and TRBJ1-4; maybe TRBD1 (6 bases). V lost 5 bases and J lost 4, with 11 bases in between. This CDR3 comprises 14 residues. Germline loops: CDR1 MNHEY, CDR2 SMNVEV (reference sequence). CDR3 nucleotides: TGTGCCAGCAGTCCACAGGGCTTTAATGAAAAACTGTTTTTT. It encodes CASSPQGFNEKLFF.

On this clone: Relative to the germline gene, one junction end is altered; a read error may explain this. V and J are TRBV7-8 and TRBJ2-3, with 10 bases fitting TRBD2. The length of the CDR3 is 15 residues. Looked up from germline, CDR1 is SGHVS and CDR2 is FQNEAQ. CDR3 loop: CASRSTSGEWGIPVF. For the CDR3, the DNA is TGTGCCAGCAGATCAACTAGCGGGGAATGGGGAATACCGGTTTTT.

This chain uses TRBV11-2 with TRBJ2-3, with 13 bases fitting TRBD2. CDR3 length equals 18 residues. J was trimmed by 2 bases and V by 5 bases; bases with no gene match: 10. Per the germline V gene, CDR1 is SGHAT and CDR2 is FQNNGV. The CDR3 spells CASSHGTSGTPTTDTQYF. In nucleotides, the CDR3 is TGTGCCAGCAGCCATGGGACTAGCGGGACACCGACCACAGATACGCAGTATTTT.

This chain links TRBV5-4 with TRBJ1-1; no clear D gene. This CDR3 contains 13 residues. V lost 4 bases, J lost 11 bases, and 18 bases lay in between. Germline CDR1 reads SGHNT; CDR2 reads YYREEE (reference sequence). The CDR3 coding sequence is TGTGCCAGCAGCATGCCACCCGGTGAACGGGCTTTCTTT. Encoded protein: CASSMPPGERAFF. Full variable domain (remainder filled in from reference TRBV5-4 and TRBJ1-1): ETGVTQSPTHLIKTRGQQVTLRCSSQSGHNTVSWYQQALGQGPQFIFQYYREEENGRGNFPPRFSGLQFPNYSSELNVNALELDDSALYLCASSMPPGERAFFGQGTRLTVV.

J is TRBJ2-7 and V is TRBV28, with 11 bases identical to TRBD2. The CDR3 covers 15 residues. V shed 5 bases and J 6 bases; nucleotides not matched to a gene: 9. The germline V gene has CDR1 MDHEN and CDR2 SYDVKM. This CDR3 is CASSRTSGGRREQYF. The CDR3 DNA reads TGTGCCAGCAGTCGAACTAGCGGGGGACGTCGCGAGCAGTACTTC.

V and J are TRBV13 and TRBJ2-7, with 10 bases fitting TRBD2. This CDR3 has 14 residues. Germline V gene data show CDR1 as PRHDT and CDR2 as FYEKMQ (reference sequence). Germline trimming cut 1 base from V and 4 bases from J; bases unmatched to any gene: 1. This CDR3 reads CASSLAAGGYEQYF. The CDR3 region has the DNA TGTGCCAGCAGCTTAGCAGCGGGAGGGTACGAGCAGTACTTC.

This chain links TRBV5-5 with TRBJ1-2; D gene uncertain. In germline, CDR1 is SGHKS, CDR2 YYEKEE (reference sequence). CDR3 length: 14 residues. Trimming pared 0 bases from V and 5 bases from J, leaving 11 bases between. In DNA, the CDR3 is TGTGCCAGCAGCTTGGTCGAGACAACGTATGGCTACACCTTC. It is translated as CASSLVETTYGYTF.

The chain carries TRBV4-1 and TRBJ2-7; 11 bases match TRBD2. The CDR3 length is 16 residues. Trimming took 4 bases from V and 3 from J; bases not matched to a gene: 8. CDR1 MGHRA and CDR2 YSYEKL come from the germline V gene. CDR3: CASSPGGLAGGYEQYF. The DNA for the CDR3 is TGCGCCAGCAGCCCGGGGGGGCTAGCGGGGGGCTACGAGCAGTACTTC.

This clone was observed once. The rearrangement links TRBV7-8 to TRBJ1-4; TRBD1 aligns across 9 bases. This CDR3 is 14 amino acids long. The germline V gene encodes CDR1 SGHVS and CDR2 FQNEAQ. Losses at the gene ends were 6 bases for V and 8 bases for J; bases not matched to a gene: 7. This chain's CDR3 is CASSRRQGGEKLFF. DNA of the CDR3: TGTGCCAGCAGTAGACGACAGGGGGGGGAAAAACTGTTTTTT.

This clone was seen a few times. The chain employs TRBV28 and TRBJ1-1; the match to TRBD1 covers 7 bases. V lost 8 bases to trimming and J lost 4 bases; unmatched junction nucleotides: 7. The CDR3 sequence is 13 residues long. CDR1 and CDR2 from the germline V gene are MDHEN and SYDVKM. CDR3 nucleotides: TGTGCCAGCGAGAAACCAGGGGGCACTGAAGCTTTCTTT. It encodes CASEKPGGTEAFF. Based on the CDR3 plus reference TRBV28 and TRBJ1-1, the full variable domain is DVKVTQSSRYLVKRTGEKVFLECVQDMDHENMFWYRQDPGLGLRLIYFSYDVKMKEKGDIPEGYSVSREKKERFSLILESASTNQTSMYLCASEKPGGTEAFFGQGTRLTVV.

The chain uses TRBV9 and TRBJ2-1; 7 nucleotides agree with TRBD1. The germline gives CDR1 SGDLS, CDR2 YYNGEE. V lost 2 bases and J lost 0; bases outside the gene matches: 5. The CDR3 length is 16 residues. The CDR3 bases are TGTGCCAGCAGCGTCGGACAGGTGAGCTCCTACAATGAGCAGTTCTTC. Amino acid sequence: CASSVGQVSSYNEQFF.

In its sample, this clone was seen a few times. The genes are TRBV5-1 and TRBJ2-1; 11 nucleotides match TRBD2. The germline V gene has CDR1 SGHRS and CDR2 YFSETQ. The J segment lost 7 bases and the V segment lost 2 bases, leaving 5 bases of the junction unmatched. This CDR3 contains 15 residues. The CDR3 is CASSFLAGGSNEQFF. The CDR3 nucleotides read TGCGCCAGCAGCTTCCTAGCGGGGGGATCTAATGAGCAGTTCTTC.

This clone was picked up one time. This chain uses TRBV2 with TRBJ2-7; 10 bases map to TRBD1. The CDR3 loop spans 15 amino acids. The V segment lost 3 bases and the J segment 3 bases; nucleotides outside the gene matches: 5. CDR1 and CDR2 from the germline V gene are SNHLY and FYNNEI. The DNA of the CDR3 is TGTGCCAGCAGTGATCCGGGACAGGGGCTCTACGAGCAGTACTTC. It encodes CASSDPGQGLYEQYF.

The V gene is TRBV7-9, the J gene TRBJ2-3; 13 bases are a match to TRBD2. The CDR3 runs 14 residues. Losses at the gene ends were 5 bases for V and 6 bases for J; bases not matched to a gene: 2. In germline, CDR1 is SEHNR, CDR2 FQNEAQ (reference sequence). The CDR3: CASSTSGRGDTQYF. For the CDR3, the DNA is TGTGCCAGCAGCACTAGCGGGAGGGGGGATACGCAGTATTTT.

CDR3 residues: CAWSSGRAYNEQFF. The CDR3 DNA reads as TGTGCCTGGAGCAGCGGGAGGGCCTACAATGAGCAGTTCTTC. The chain joins TRBV30 to TRBJ2-1, with 10 nucleotides matching TRBD2. Germline CDR1 reads GTSNPN; CDR2 reads SVGIG (reference sequence). The CDR3 is 14 residues long. After removal of 3 bases from V and 2 bases from J, the junction contained 1 base not matched to a gene.

The DNA for the CDR3 is TGTGCCAGCACCTTCTCCAGGGGCGGCGGAAACTATGGCTACACCTTC. Translating gives CASTFSRGGGNYGYTF. The chain has TRBV7-2 and TRBJ1-2; D may be TRBD1 (6 bases). V was shortened by 7 bases and J by 2 bases, with 20 bases between the two germline ends. Germline V CDR1 and CDR2: SGHTA, FQGNSA. The CDR3 runs to 16 residues.

CDR3 residues: CASSPVLTPNYGYTF. The CDR3 DNA reads as TGCGCCAGCAGCCCGGTCCTTACCCCCAACTATGGCTACACCTTC. The J gene is TRBJ1-2, the V gene TRBV5-1; D is uncertain. Germline V gene sequence: CDR1 SGHRS, CDR2 YFSETQ. V shed 4 bases and J shed 2 bases, with 15 bases lying between them. The CDR3 extends over 15 amino acids.

Notes on this clone: A read error may produce the germline difference seen at one junction end. The V gene is TRBV2, the J gene TRBJ1-4; D may be TRBD1 (6 bases). The CDR3 extends over 12 amino acids. Germline lookup yields CDR1 SNHLY and CDR2 FYNNEI. CDR3 nucleotide sequence: TGTGCCAGCAGGAGGGGGAATGAAAAACTGCTTTTT. This gives the protein CASRRGNEKLLF.

The chain's CDR3 is CASSPTGYMEKLFF. CDR3 in DNA: TGTGCCAGCAGCCCAACAGGGTACATGGAAAAACTGTTTTTT. The chain links TRBV5-6 to TRBJ1-4, with D maybe TRBD1 (6 bases). The CDR3 has 14 residues. Germline V gene sequence: CDR1 SGHDT, CDR2 YYEEEE. V dropped 4 bases and J dropped 8 bases, with 15 bases sitting between them.

Concerning this clone: The same CDR3 is also encoded by other DNA sequences in this sample. V gene TRBV30 combines with J gene TRBJ1-2; possible D gene TRBD1, 6 bases. Trimming shortened V by 1 base and J by 4 bases, and 22 bases separated the two germline ends. Per germline, CDR1 GTSNPN and CDR2 SVGIG (reference sequence). This CDR3 contains 17 residues. CDR3 sequence (DNA): TGTGCCTGGAGTGGGGGACATCTCCTAACGGGAACCTATGGCTACACCTTC. Protein sequence: CAWSGGHLLTGTYGYTF. Based on the CDR3 plus reference TRBV30 and TRBJ1-2, the full variable domain is SQTIHQWPATLVQPVGSPLSLECTVEGTSNPNLYWYRQAAGRGLQLLFYSVGIGQISSEVPQNLSASRPQDRQFILSSKKLLLSDSGFYLCAWSGGHLLTGTYGYTFGSGTRLTVV.

V and J are TRBV2 and TRBJ2-7; a possible D gene is TRBD2 (5 bases). The CDR3 spans 10 residues. Trimming pared 6 bases from V and 7 bases from J, leaving 7 bases between. Germline V lookup: CDR1 SNHLY, CDR2 FYNNEI. The CDR3 here is CASRSGEQYF. The DNA for the CDR3 is TGTGCCAGCAGGAGCGGAGAGCAGTACTTC.

The CDR3 DNA reads as TGTGCCAGCAAGGGTGACAGGGGTGAGGAAAAACTGTTTTTT. Translated: CASKGDRGEEKLFF. The V and J genes are TRBV9 and TRBJ1-4; TRBD1 matches 8 bases. J lost 8 bases, V lost 6 bases, and 9 bases had no gene match. Germline loops: CDR1 SGDLS, CDR2 YYNGEE. This CDR3 region has 14 residues.

Note on this clone: This CDR3 is also generated by other DNA sequences in the sample. The chain combines TRBV5-1 with TRBJ2-1, with D perhaps TRBD1 (5 bases). Deletions cut 4 bases from V and 1 base from J, with 9 bases between. This CDR3 comprises 14 residues. Germline values: CDR1 SGHRS, CDR2 YFSETQ. The CDR3 nucleotides are TGCGCCAGCAGCAGTCAGGGTTCCTACAATGAGCAGTTCTTC. Its translation: CASSSQGSYNEQFF.

The V gene is TRBV18, the J gene TRBJ2-5; unclear D gene. CDR1 and CDR2 (germline): KGHSH, LQKENI. This CDR3 has 12 residues. V lost 3 bases to trimming and J lost 7 bases, with 9 bases between them. CDR3 nucleotides: TGTGCCAGCTCACCCCAATTCGGGACCCAGTACTTC. This encodes CASSPQFGTQYF.

This rearrangement joins TRBV7-9 to TRBJ2-5; D remains ambiguous. CDR1 and CDR2 from the germline V gene are SEHNR and FQNEAQ (reference sequence). The CDR3 length is 13 residues. The ends were cut back, 1 base at V and 2 bases at J, with 5 bases in the middle. CDR3 coding DNA: TGTGCCAGCAGCTTAGACAGTCAAGAGACCCAGTACTTC. This encodes CASSLDSQETQYF. The full variable domain, in which reference TRBV7-9 and TRBJ2-5 provide the parts outside the CDR3, is DTGVSQNPRHKITKRGQNVTFRCDPISEHNRLYWYRQTLGQGPEFLTYFQNEAQLEKSRLLSDRFSAERPKGSFSTLEIQRTEQGDSAMYLCASSLDSQETQYFGPGTRLLVL.

The chain links TRBV10-3 to TRBJ2-5; 8 positions match TRBD1. Unmatched junction bases numbered 10, after V lost 3 bases and J lost 4 bases. In germline, CDR1 is ENHRY, CDR2 SYGVKD. The CDR3 sequence is 16 residues long. CDR3 in DNA: TGTGCCATCAGTGATCCCGACAGGGGATCAGGAGAGACCCAGTACTTC. This translates into CAISDPDRGSGETQYF.

V and J are TRBV23-1 and TRBJ1-4, with D uncertain. TRBV23-1 is classed as an ORF, of uncertain function. This CDR3 spans 14 amino acids. V was shortened by 4 bases and J by 8 bases, with 14 bases between the two germline ends. This CDR3 is CASSRVEGMEKLFF. In DNA form, the CDR3 reads TGCGCCAGCAGTCGCGTGGAGGGAATGGAAAAACTGTTTTTT.

The V gene is TRBV5-1, the J gene TRBJ2-5; D is unresolved. CDR3 length: 15 residues. Per the germline V gene, CDR1 is SGHRS and CDR2 is YFSETQ. Trimming cost V 0 bases and J 1 base, with 10 bases left between them. In DNA, the CDR3 is TGCGCCAGCAGCTTGGCCTCTAACCCCCAAGAGACCCAGTACTTC. It codes for CASSLASNPQETQYF.

The V gene is TRBV6-5, the J gene TRBJ2-7; D possibly corresponds to TRBD2 (5 bases). The germline gives CDR1 MNHEY, CDR2 SVGAGI. The germline V and J ends were trimmed by 6 bases and 0 bases, with 12 bases remaining between them. The CDR3 covers 14 residues. The CDR3 spells CASRPGLPSYEQYF. CDR3 nucleotide sequence: TGTGCCAGCAGACCGGGATTACCCTCCTACGAGCAGTACTTC.